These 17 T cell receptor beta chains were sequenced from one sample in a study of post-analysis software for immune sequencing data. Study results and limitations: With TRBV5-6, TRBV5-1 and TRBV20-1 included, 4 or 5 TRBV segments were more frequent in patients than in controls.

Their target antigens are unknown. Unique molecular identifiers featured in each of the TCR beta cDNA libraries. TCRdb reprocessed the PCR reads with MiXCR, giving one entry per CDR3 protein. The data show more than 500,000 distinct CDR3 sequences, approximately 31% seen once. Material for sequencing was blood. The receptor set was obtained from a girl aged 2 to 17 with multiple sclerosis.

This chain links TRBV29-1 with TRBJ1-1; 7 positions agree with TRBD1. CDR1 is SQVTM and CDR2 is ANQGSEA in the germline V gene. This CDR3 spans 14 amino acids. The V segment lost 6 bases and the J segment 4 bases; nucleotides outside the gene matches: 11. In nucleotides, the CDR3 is TGCAGCGTCAGGGGACAGAGCCTATCCACTGAAGCTTTCTTT. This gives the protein CSVRGQSLSTEAFF.

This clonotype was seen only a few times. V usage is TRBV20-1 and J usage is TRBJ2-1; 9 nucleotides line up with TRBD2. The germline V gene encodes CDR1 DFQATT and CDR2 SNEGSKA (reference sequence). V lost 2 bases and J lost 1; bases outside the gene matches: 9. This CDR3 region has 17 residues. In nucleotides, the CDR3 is TGCAGTGCTAGAATCCCCGAGACTAGCGGATCCTACAATGAGCAGTTCTTC. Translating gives CSARIPETSGSYNEQFF.

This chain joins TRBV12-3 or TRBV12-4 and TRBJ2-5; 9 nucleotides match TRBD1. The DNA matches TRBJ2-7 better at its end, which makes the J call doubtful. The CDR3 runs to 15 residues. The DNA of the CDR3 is TGTGCCAGCACCGCAACAGGGGGCATATACTACGAGCAGTACTTC. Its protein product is CASTATGGIYYEQYF.

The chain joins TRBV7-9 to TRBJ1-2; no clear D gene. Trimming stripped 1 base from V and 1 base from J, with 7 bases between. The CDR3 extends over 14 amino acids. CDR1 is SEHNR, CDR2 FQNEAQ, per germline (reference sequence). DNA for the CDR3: TGTGCCAGCAGCTTAGGCCCCTTTAACTATGGCTACACCTTC. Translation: CASSLGPFNYGYTF.

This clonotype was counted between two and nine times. CDR3 nucleotides: TGCGCCAGCAGCTTGGTAGCGGTGCAGGAGCAGTTCTTC. It is translated as CASSLVAVQEQFF. The gene calls are TRBV5-1 and TRBJ2-1; possibly TRBD2 for D (6 bases). V was clipped by 0 bases and J by 10 bases, with 11 bases between them. The CDR3 is made up of 13 amino acids. Per germline, CDR1 SGHRS and CDR2 YFSETQ.

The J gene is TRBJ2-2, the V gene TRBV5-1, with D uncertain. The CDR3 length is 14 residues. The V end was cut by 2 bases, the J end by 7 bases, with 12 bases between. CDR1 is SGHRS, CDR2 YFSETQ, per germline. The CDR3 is CASSLGLRHGELFF. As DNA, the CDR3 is TGCGCCAGCAGCTTAGGCCTGCGTCACGGGGAGCTGTTTTTT.

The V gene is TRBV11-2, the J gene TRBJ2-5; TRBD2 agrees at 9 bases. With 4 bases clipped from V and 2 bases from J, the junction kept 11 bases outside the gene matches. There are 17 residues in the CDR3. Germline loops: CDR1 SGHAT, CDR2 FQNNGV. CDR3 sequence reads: CASSSFLAGGQQETQYF. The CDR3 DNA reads TGTGCCAGCAGCTCCTTCCTGGCGGGGGGGCAACAAGAGACCCAGTACTTC.

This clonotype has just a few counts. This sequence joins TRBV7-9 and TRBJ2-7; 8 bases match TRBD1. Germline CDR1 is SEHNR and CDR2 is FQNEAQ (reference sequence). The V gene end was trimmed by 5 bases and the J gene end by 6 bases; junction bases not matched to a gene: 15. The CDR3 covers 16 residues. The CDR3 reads CASSIGLSDRVGEQYF. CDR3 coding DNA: TGTGCCAGCAGCATCGGGTTATCGGACAGGGTAGGCGAGCAGTACTTC. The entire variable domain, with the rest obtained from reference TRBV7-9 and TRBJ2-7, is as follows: DTGVSQNPRHKITKRGQNVTFRCDPISEHNRLYWYRQTLGQGPEFLTYFQNEAQLEKSRLLSDRFSAERPKGSFSTLEIQRTEQGDSAMYLCASSIGLSDRVGEQYFGPGTRLTVT.

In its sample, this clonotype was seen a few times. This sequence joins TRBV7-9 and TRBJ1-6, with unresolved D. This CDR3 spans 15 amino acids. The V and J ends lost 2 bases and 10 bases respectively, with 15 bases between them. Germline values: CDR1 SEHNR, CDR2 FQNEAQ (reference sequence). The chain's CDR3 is CASSLPNPTNSPLHF. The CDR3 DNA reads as TGTGCCAGCAGCTTACCGAACCCGACCAACTCACCCCTCCACTTT.

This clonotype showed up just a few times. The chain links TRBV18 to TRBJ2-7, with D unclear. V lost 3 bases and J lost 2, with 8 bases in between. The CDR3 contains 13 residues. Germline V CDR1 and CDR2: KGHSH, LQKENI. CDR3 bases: TGTGCCAGCTCACCGGGAAACCCCTACGAGCAGTACTTC. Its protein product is CASSPGNPYEQYF.

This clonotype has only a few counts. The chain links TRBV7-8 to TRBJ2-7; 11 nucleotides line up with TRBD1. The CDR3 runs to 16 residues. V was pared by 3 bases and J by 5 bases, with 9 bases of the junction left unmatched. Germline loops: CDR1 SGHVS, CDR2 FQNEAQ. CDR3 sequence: CASSFTPGQGVHEQYF. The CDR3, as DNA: TGTGCCAGCAGCTTCACACCGGGACAGGGGGTCCACGAGCAGTACTTC.

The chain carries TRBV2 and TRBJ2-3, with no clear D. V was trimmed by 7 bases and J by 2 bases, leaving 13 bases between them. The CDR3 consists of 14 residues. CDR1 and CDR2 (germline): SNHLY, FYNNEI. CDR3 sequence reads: CASTGVDATDTQYF. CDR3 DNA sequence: TGTGCCAGCACTGGCGTTGACGCCACAGATACGCAGTATTTT.

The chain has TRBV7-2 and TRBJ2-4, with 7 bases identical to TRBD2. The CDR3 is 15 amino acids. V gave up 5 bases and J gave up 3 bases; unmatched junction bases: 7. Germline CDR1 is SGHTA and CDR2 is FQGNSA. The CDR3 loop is CASSQSGIGKNIQYF. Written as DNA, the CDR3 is TGTGCCAGCAGCCAAAGCGGGATCGGCAAAAACATTCAGTACTTC. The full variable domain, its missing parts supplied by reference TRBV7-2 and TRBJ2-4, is GAGVSQSPSNKVTEKGKDVELRCDPISGHTALYWYRQSLGQGLEFLIYFQGNSAPDKSGLPSDRFSAERTGGSVSTLTIQRTQQEDSAVYLCASSQSGIGKNIQYFGAGTRLSVL.

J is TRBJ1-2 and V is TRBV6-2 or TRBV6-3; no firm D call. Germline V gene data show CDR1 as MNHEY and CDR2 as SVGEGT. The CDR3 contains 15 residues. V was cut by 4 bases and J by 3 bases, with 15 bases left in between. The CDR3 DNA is TGTGCCAGCAGTTGGTCCCAGATCAACTACTATGGCTACACCTTC. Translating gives CASSWSQINYYGYTF.

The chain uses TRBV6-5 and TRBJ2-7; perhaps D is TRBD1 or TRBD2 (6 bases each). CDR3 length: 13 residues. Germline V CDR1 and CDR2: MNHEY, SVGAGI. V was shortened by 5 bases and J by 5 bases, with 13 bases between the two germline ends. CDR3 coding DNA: TGTGCCAGCAGTAGGGGGGAGGCGGACGAGCAGTACTTC. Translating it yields CASSRGEADEQYF.

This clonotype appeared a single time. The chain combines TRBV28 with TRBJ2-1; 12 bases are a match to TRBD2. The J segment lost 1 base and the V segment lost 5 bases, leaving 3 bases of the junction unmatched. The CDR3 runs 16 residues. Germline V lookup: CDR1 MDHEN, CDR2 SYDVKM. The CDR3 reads CASSGLAGTSYNEQFF. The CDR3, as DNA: TGTGCCAGCAGTGGACTAGCGGGGACGTCCTACAATGAGCAGTTCTTC.

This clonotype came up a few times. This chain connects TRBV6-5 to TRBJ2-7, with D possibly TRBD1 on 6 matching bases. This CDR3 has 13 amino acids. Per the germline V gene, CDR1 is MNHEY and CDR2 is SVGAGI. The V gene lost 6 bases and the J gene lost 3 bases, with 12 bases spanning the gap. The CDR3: CASSQGQLYEQYF. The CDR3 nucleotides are TGTGCCAGCAGCCAAGGACAGCTCTACGAGCAGTACTTC.